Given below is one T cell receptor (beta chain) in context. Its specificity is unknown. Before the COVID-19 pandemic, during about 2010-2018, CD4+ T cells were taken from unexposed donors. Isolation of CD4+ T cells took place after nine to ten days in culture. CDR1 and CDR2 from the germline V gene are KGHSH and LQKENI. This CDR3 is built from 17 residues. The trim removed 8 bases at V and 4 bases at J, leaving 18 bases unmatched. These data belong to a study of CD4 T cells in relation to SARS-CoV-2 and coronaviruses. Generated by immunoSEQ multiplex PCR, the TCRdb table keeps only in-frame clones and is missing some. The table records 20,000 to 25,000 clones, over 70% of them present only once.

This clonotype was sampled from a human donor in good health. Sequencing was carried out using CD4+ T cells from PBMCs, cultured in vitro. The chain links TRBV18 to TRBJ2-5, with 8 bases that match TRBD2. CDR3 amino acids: CASTLSTGGALSETQYF. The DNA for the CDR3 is TGTGCCAGCACCTTATCCACGGGGGGGGCTCTTTCAGAGACCCAGTACTTC.